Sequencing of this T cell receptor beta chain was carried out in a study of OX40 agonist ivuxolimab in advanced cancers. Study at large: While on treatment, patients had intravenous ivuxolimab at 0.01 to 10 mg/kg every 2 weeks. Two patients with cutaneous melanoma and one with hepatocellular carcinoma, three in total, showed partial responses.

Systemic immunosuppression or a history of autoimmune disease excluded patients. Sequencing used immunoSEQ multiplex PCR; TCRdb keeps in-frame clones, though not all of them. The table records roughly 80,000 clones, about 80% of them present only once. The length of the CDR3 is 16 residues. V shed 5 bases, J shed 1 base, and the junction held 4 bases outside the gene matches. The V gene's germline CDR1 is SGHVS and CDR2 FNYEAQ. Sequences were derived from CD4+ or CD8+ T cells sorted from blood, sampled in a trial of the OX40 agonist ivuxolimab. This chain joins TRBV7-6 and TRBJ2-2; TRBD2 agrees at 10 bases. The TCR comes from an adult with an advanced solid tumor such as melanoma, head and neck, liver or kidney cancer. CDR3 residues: CASSPRLAGNTGELFF. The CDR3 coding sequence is TGTGCCAGCAGCCCCAGACTAGCGGGGAACACCGGGGAGCTGTTTTTT.